The 8 T cell receptor beta chains below were found in one sample sequenced in a study of cytomegalovirus exposure and HLA in healthy donors. Primers: 60 Vbeta forward and 13 Jbeta reverse. Here immunoSEQ multiplex PCR was the method, and the copy in TCRdb shows in-frame clones only, minus some. The sample holds about 160,000 clones; around 83% are singletons and the top ten take under 8%. Material for sequencing was PBMCs. All receptors come from a man over 45 in good health and CMV-seropositive.

CDR3 in DNA: TGTGCCAGCAGACTGACTTCCTACGAGCAGTACTTC. It specifies CASRLTSYEQYF. The chain carries TRBV2 and TRBJ2-7; D uncertain. Trimming pared 6 bases from V and 1 base from J, leaving 7 bases between. CDR3 size: 12 residues. Germline lookup yields CDR1 SNHLY and CDR2 FYNNEI.

Points on this clone: Other DNA sequences within the sample encode an identical CDR3. J is TRBJ2-7 and V is TRBV29-1; 9 nucleotides line up with TRBD1. CDR1 and CDR2 from the germline V gene are SQVTM and ANQGSEA. The CDR3 is made up of 15 amino acids. The CDR3 DNA is TGCAGTGCATACCGCCACAGGGGGCAGTCCTACGAGCAGTACTTC. Translated: CSAYRHRGQSYEQYF.

CDR3 in amino acids: CASSGTRNTGELFF. The DNA for the CDR3 is TGTGCCAGCTCAGGGACTAGAAACACCGGGGAGCTGTTTTTT. V is TRBV18 and J is TRBJ2-2, with 8 nucleotides matching TRBD2. V dropped 5 bases and J dropped 2; count of bases not matched to a gene: 1. The CDR3 spans 14 residues. Germline assignment: CDR1 KGHSH and CDR2 LQKENI.

The J gene is TRBJ1-2, the V gene TRBV28, with 10 bases aligning to TRBD1. The CDR3 has 15 amino acids. Germline loops: CDR1 MDHEN, CDR2 SYDVKM. The V segment lost 6 bases and the J segment 4 bases; nucleotides outside the gene matches: 8. The CDR3 sequence: CASSSGTGVSYGYTF. The CDR3 DNA reads as TGTGCCAGCAGCTCCGGGACAGGGGTTAGCTATGGCTACACCTTC.

This clone was detected only once. This chain links TRBV6-1 with TRBJ1-4; D possibly corresponds to TRBD1 (5 bases). V gave up 5 bases and J gave up 0 bases, with 10 bases separating them. This CDR3 is built from 15 residues. Germline V gene sequence: CDR1 MNHNS, CDR2 SASEGT. Written as DNA, the CDR3 is TGTGCCAGCAGTCGAGACAGCGCAACTAATGAAAAACTGTTTTTT. It specifies CASSRDSATNEKLFF.

The chain is built from TRBV7-9 and TRBJ2-3, with 9 bases fitting TRBD1. V gave up 5 bases and J gave up 9 bases; unmatched junction bases: 9. The CDR3 totals 14 residues. The germline CDR1 and CDR2 sequences are SEHNR and FQNEAQ (reference sequence). The CDR3 sequence is CASSRWTGDETQYF. CDR3 sequence (DNA): TGTGCCAGCAGCAGATGGACAGGGGACGAGACGCAGTATTTT.

This clone has more than one count but fewer than ten. This chain joins TRBV6-1 and TRBJ1-2; D not resolved. Looked up from germline, CDR1 is MNHNS and CDR2 is SASEGT. Trimming removed 5 bases at V and 7 bases at J, with 20 bases between. The CDR3 length is 15 residues. This CDR3 reads CASSPSRALESGYTF. CDR3 coding DNA: TGTGCCAGCAGTCCTAGCCGGGCCTTGGAAAGTGGCTACACCTTC.

In nucleotides, the CDR3 is TGTGCCAGCAGCTTAGCGGGAAGGGGGCATCAGCCCCAGCATTTT. Translated, it gives CASSLAGRGHQPQHF. The chain carries TRBV7-8 and TRBJ1-5; 7 nucleotides match TRBD1. Germline V lookup: CDR1 SGHVS, CDR2 FQNEAQ. The CDR3 loop spans 15 amino acids. The junction had 4 bases not matched to a gene; V was cut back by 0 bases and J by 5 bases.